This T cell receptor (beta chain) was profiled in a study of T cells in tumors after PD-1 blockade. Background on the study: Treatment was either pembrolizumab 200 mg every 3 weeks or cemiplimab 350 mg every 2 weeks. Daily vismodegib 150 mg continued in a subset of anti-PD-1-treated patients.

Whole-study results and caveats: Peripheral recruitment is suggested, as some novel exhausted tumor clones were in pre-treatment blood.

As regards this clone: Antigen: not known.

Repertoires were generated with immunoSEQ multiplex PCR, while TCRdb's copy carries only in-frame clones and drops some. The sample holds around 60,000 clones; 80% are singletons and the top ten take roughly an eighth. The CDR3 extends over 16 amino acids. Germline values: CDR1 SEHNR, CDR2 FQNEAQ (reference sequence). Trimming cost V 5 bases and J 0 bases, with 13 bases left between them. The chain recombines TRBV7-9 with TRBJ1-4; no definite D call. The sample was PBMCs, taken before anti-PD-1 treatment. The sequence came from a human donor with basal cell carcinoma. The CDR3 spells CASSRRKTATNEKLFF. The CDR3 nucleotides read TGTGCCAGCAGCCGGAGAAAAACTGCAACTAATGAAAAACTGTTTTTT.